A selection of T cell receptor beta chains follows, all from one sample in a study of shared clonotypes between healthy human individuals. The table came from immunoSEQ multiplex PCR; TCRdb's copy has only in-frame clones and leaves some out. Here the sample spans nearly 1,000,000 clones, around three quarters being singletons. Material for sequencing was memory CD4+ T cells sorted from blood. Every receptor here comes from a young man in good health. The CDR3 runs from the conserved cysteine through the conserved F or W. The size field is filled for only some rows; it gives once, few, many or a size class.

cdr3_aa | j_call | clone_size | v_call
CASSTGQGGNNEQFF | TRBJ2-1 | NA | TRBV5-1
CASSLTPLLNSYF | TRBJ2-5 | NA | TRBV7-2
CASSKAGQETQYF | TRBJ2-5 | NA | TRBV5-4
CASSHPGTGGADEKLFF | TRBJ1-4 | NA | TRBV4-1
CVSTLGRVGTGELFF | TRBJ2-2 | NA | TRBV7-9
CASSLDRGSPLHF | TRBJ1-6 | NA | TRBV5-1
CAGSRTWGRQETQYF | TRBJ2-5 | NA | TRBV7-2
CASSLPGRYEQYF | TRBJ2-7 | NA | TRBV18
CATMGVAGTGELFF | TRBJ2-2 | NA | TRBV19
CASSLGLYNSPLHF | TRBJ1-6 | NA | TRBV7-2
CASSSSGLAGARNTGELFF | TRBJ2-2 | NA | TRBV28
CASSAGTGGHYGYTF | TRBJ1-2 | NA | TRBV6-1
CASSLAGTQNTEAFF | TRBJ1-1 | NA | TRBV5-1
CASSRNGLAGEQYF | TRBJ2-7 | NA | TRBV25-1
CASSLETLTGELFF | TRBJ2-2 | NA | TRBV2
CASTLSVRGNSPLHF | TRBJ1-6 | NA | TRBV5-6
CASSFGGGNEKLFF | TRBJ1-4 | once | TRBV11-1
CAWSPGLDQPQHF | TRBJ1-5 | NA | TRBV30
CASSPGQAPYEQYF | TRBJ2-7 | NA | TRBV27
CASSQGAGQTGELFF | TRBJ2-2 | NA | TRBV4-1
CASSTGPISGNTIYF | TRBJ1-3 | NA | TRBV5-6
CASSLEGDSNQPQHF | TRBJ1-5 | NA | TRBV5-1
CATTRAGTRDEQYF | TRBJ2-7 | NA | TRBV7-6
CASSAQGDEQFF | TRBJ2-1 | many | TRBV7-6